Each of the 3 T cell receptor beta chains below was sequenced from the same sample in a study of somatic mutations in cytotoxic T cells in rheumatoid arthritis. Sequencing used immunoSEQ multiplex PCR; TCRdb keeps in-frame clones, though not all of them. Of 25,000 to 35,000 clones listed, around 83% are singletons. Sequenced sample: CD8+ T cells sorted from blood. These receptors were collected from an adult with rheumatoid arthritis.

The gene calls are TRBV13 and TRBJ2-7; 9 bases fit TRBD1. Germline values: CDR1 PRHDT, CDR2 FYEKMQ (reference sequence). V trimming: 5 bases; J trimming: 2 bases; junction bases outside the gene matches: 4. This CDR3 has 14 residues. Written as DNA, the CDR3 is TGTGCCAGCAGCCCCCGGGACAGGGCCTACGAGCAGTACTTC. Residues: CASSPRDRAYEQYF.

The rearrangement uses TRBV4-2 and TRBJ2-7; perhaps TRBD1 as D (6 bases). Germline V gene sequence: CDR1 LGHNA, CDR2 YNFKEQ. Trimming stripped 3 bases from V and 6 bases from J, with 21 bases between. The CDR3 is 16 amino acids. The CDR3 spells CASSQEFGQPVLEQYF. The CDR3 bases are TGTGCCAGCAGCCAGGAATTCGGACAGCCGGTCCTCGAGCAGTACTTC.

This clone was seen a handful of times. CDR3 region: CASSSGLTQNANTGELFF. DNA of the CDR3: TGTGCCAGCAGTTCAGGTCTAACACAGAACGCGAACACCGGGGAGCTGTTTTTT. The chain links TRBV28 to TRBJ2-2; no firm D call. V lost 4 bases to trimming and J lost 0 bases, with 18 bases between them. In germline, CDR1 is MDHEN, CDR2 SYDVKM. CDR3 length: 18 residues.